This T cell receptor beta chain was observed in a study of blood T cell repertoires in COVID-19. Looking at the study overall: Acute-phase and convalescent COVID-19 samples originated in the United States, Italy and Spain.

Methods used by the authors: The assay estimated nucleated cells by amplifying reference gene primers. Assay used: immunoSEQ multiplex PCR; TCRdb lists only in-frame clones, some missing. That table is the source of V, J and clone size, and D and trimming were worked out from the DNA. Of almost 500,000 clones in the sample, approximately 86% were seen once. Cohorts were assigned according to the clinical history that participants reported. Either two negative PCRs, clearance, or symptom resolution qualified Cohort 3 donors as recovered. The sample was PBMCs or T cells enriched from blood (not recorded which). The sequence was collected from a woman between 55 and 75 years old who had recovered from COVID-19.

The CDR3, as DNA: TGTGCCAGCAGTGCGTTGCAGGGTGACAATTCACCCCTCCACTTT. It translates to CASSALQGDNSPLHF. This chain links TRBV2 with TRBJ1-6; D may be TRBD1 (5 bases). The V and J ends lost 4 bases and 7 bases respectively, with 14 bases between them. This CDR3 comprises 15 residues. The germline gives CDR1 SNHLY, CDR2 FYNNEI.